These T cell receptor beta chains were read from a single sample in a study of CD8 T cells in Susac syndrome. TCRdb ran MiXCR on the immunoSEQ multiplex PCR reads and lists one entry per CDR3 protein. This table has more than 95,000 distinct CDR3 sequences, approximately 95% appearing once. The specimen sequenced was CD8+ T cells from PBMCs. The receptor set was obtained from a human donor with multiple sclerosis. CDR3s include the opening cysteine and the closing phenylalanine or tryptophan. Fields, in order: J gene, clone size, V gene, D gene, CDR3 protein, CDR3 DNA. The D gene is left open where the match is weak. Clone size is given for some rows only: seen once, a few or many times, or a class if the clone is expanded.

>TRBJ2-1|once|TRBV2|-
CASTPAPYNEQFF
TGTGCCAGCACCCCGGCCCCCTACAATGAGCAGTTCTTC
>TRBJ1-2|-|TRBV2|TRBD1
CASGRDSEIYGYTF
TGTGCCAGCGGCCGGGACAGCGAGATCTATGGCTACACCTTC
>TRBJ2-7|-|TRBV27|-
CASSSGFGISYEQYF
TGTGCCAGCAGTTCTGGGTTCGGCATTTCCTACGAGCAGTACTTC
>TRBJ1-1|-|TRBV2|-
CASSVVEGRMNTEAFF
TGTGCCAGCAGTGTTGTAGAGGGGCGCATGAACACTGAAGCTTTCTTT
>TRBJ2-7|few|TRBV12-3/TRBV12-4|-
CASSLGVEQYF
TGTGCCAGCAGTTTAGGCGTGGAGCAGTACTTC
>TRBJ1-3|few|TRBV12-3/TRBV12-4|-
CASRPGPSSGNTIYF
TGTGCCAGCAGACCCGGACCCTCCTCTGGAAACACCATATATTTT
>TRBJ1-1|-|TRBV13|-
CASSFPSSGTGRTEAFF
TGTGCCAGCAGCTTTCCATCTTCCGGAACAGGGAGGACTGAAGCTTTCTTT
>TRBJ2-1|-|TRBV5-1|-
CASAERGDEQFF
TGCGCCAGCGCTGAACGCGGGGATGAGCAGTTCTTC
>TRBJ2-6|-|TRBV12-3/TRBV12-4|-
CASRGIGSGANALTF
TGTGCCAGCAGGGGCATCGGGTCTGGGGCCAACGCCCTGACTTTC
>TRBJ2-1|once|TRBV13|-
CASSLDSGSGPFF
TGTGCCAGCAGCTTAGACTCGGGCTCAGGGCCGTTCTTC
>TRBJ1-5|-|TRBV20-1|-
CSARDPGGSNQPQHF
TGCAGTGCTAGAGATCCTGGGGGTAGCAATCAGCCCCAGCATTTT
>TRBJ2-1|-|TRBV29-1|TRBD2
CSVEKASGYNEQFF
TGCAGCGTTGAAAAGGCTAGCGGCTACAATGAGCAGTTCTTC
>TRBJ2-7|few|TRBV27|-
CASSLNLYEQYF
TGTGCCAGCAGTTTAAACCTCTACGAGCAGTACTTC
>TRBJ2-4|-|TRBV18|TRBD1
CASSRDRGVANIQYF
TGTGCCAGCTCACGAGACAGGGGGGTTGCAAACATTCAGTACTTC
>TRBJ1-2|-|TRBV5-1|TRBD1
CASSLLGTAYGYTF
TGCGCCAGCAGCTTGCTAGGGACAGCCTATGGCTACACCTTC
>TRBJ2-3|-|TRBV20-1|TRBD1
CSARGDREVDTQYF
TGCAGTGCTAGAGGGGACAGGGAGGTAGATACGCAGTATTTT
>TRBJ2-7|-|TRBV4-1|TRBD2
CASSQVSSGGAYEQYF
TGCGCCAGCAGCCAAGTGAGTAGCGGGGGAGCCTACGAGCAGTACTTC
>TRBJ2-4|-|TRBV6-6|-
CASSYSANLAKNIQYF
TGTGCCAGCAGTTACTCGGCCAACCTAGCCAAAAACATTCAGTACTTC
>TRBJ1-1|-|TRBV11-3|-
CASSHGRTSEAFF
TGTGCCAGCAGCCATGGTCGCACGTCTGAAGCTTTCTTT
>TRBJ2-1|-|TRBV27|-
CASRYNRGHEQFF
TGTGCCAGCAGATACAATAGAGGGCATGAGCAGTTCTTC
>TRBJ1-1|-|TRBV11-2|-
CASSLGTLTEAFF
TGTGCCAGCAGCTTAGGGACCTTGACTGAAGCTTTCTTT
>TRBJ2-1|-|TRBV29-1|-
CSVVGLEGPYNEQFF
TGCAGCGTTGTAGGGTTGGAGGGGCCATACAATGAGCAGTTCTTC
>TRBJ1-1|-|TRBV7-9|-
CASSSTRTRVNTEAFF
TGTGCCAGCAGCTCGACCAGAACCCGGGTGAACACTGAAGCTTTCTTT
>TRBJ2-7|-|TRBV6-6|TRBD1
CASSSTTGGYEQYF
TGTGCCAGCAGTTCCACGACAGGGGGGTACGAGCAGTACTTC
>TRBJ1-1|-|TRBV6-1|-
CASSNREMNTEAFF
TGTGCCAGCAGCAACAGAGAAATGAACACTGAAGCTTTCTTT
>TRBJ1-2|-|TRBV27|TRBD1
CASSLSSRGGYTF
TGTGCCAGCAGTTTATCGAGCAGGGGGGGCTACACCTTC
>TRBJ2-5|-|TRBV24-1|TRBD2
CATSDSIKRELEWETQYF
TGTGCCACCAGTGATTCGATTAAGCGGGAGTTGGAATGGGAGACCCAGTACTTC
>TRBJ2-1|-|TRBV9|-
CASSVEANEQFF
TGTGCCAGCAGCGTAGAGGCCAATGAGCAGTTCTTC
>TRBJ2-5|-|TRBV29-1|-
CSVEMISGPYQETQYF
TGCAGCGTTGAAATGATTAGCGGACCCTACCAAGAGACCCAGTACTTC
>TRBJ2-7|-|TRBV5-4|TRBD1
CASSTGQGDEQYF
TGTGCCAGCAGCACGGGACAGGGGGACGAGCAGTACTTC
>TRBJ1-5|-|TRBV7-8|-
CASSGEWGPEHF
TGTGCCAGCAGCGGCGAGTGGGGACCTGAGCATTTT
>TRBJ2-1|-|TRBV27|-
CASSLAGTSKFF
TGTGCCAGCAGTTTAGCCGGGACGTCGAAGTTCTTC
>TRBJ1-5|-|TRBV9|-
CASSVGSSNQPQHF
TGTGCCAGCAGCGTAGGGAGTAGCAATCAGCCCCAGCATTTT
>TRBJ2-4|-|TRBV9|-
CASGPTPGRNIQYF
TGTGCCAGCGGGCCCACCCCAGGGCGGAACATTCAGTACTTC
>TRBJ2-1|-|TRBV15|-
CATSPKRPYDEQFF
TGTGCCACCAGCCCCAAAAGACCCTACGATGAGCAGTTCTTC
>TRBJ1-2|-|TRBV19|-
CASSMANNGGYTF
TGTGCCAGTAGTATGGCCAATAACGGGGGCTACACCTTC
>TRBJ1-1|-|TRBV27|-
CASRVGWGDDDEAFF
TGTGCCAGCAGGGTGGGATGGGGTGACGACGATGAAGCTTTCTTT
>TRBJ1-1|-|TRBV13|-
CASRVTGNTEAFF
TGTGCCAGCAGAGTGACAGGGAACACTGAAGCTTTCTTT
>TRBJ1-2|-|TRBV6-1|-
CAIPRVYGYTF
TGTGCCATCCCGAGGGTGTATGGCTACACCTTC
>TRBJ1-1|-|TRBV21-1|-
CASSNIPPLLGAFF
TGTGCCAGCAGCAACATCCCCCCCCTCCTAGGAGCTTTCTTT
>TRBJ1-5|-|TRBV21-1|-
CASSSKDQPQHF
TGTGCCAGCAGCAGTAAGGATCAGCCCCAGCATTTT
>TRBJ2-3|-|TRBV27|-
CASSEITDTQYF
TGTGCCAGCAGTGAGATCACAGATACGCAGTATTTT
>TRBJ2-2|-|TRBV27|-
CASSFMSGELFF
TGTGCCAGCAGTTTCATGTCCGGGGAGCTGTTTTTT
>TRBJ2-3|-|TRBV11-2|TRBD2
CASSLLAGAGDTQYF
TGTGCCAGCAGCTTACTAGCGGGGGCGGGAGATACGCAGTATTTT
>TRBJ1-5|-|TRBV4-2|-
CASSQGAFTNQPQHF
TGTGCCAGCAGCCAAGGGGCTTTCACAAATCAGCCCCAGCATTTT
>TRBJ2-5|-|TRBV5-1|-
CASSKARGQETQYF
TGCGCCAGCAGCAAAGCGCGGGGCCAAGAGACCCAGTACTTC
>TRBJ2-2|-|TRBV7-3|TRBD2
CASSLFGGGAAGELFF
TGTGCCAGCAGCTTGTTCGGCGGGGGGGCTGCCGGGGAGCTGTTTTTT
>TRBJ2-3|-|TRBV30|-
CAWSVTGVGTDTQYF
TGTGCCTGGAGTGTAACGGGAGTCGGCACAGATACGCAGTATTTT
>TRBJ1-5|-|TRBV7-3|-
CASSSPDSWGGNQPQHF
TGTGCCAGCAGCTCCCCCGATTCCTGGGGAGGCAATCAGCCCCAGCATTTT
>TRBJ2-1|once|TRBV15|-
CATSSRVNEQFF
TGTGCCACCAGCTCCAGGGTCAATGAGCAGTTCTTC
>TRBJ1-5|-|TRBV19|-
CASSVGGQPQHF
TGTGCCAGTAGTGTGGGGGGGCAGCCCCAGCATTTT
>TRBJ1-3|-|TRBV5-1|-
CASSFLPVSGNTIYF
TGCGCCAGCAGCTTCTTGCCGGTGTCTGGAAACACCATATATTTT
>TRBJ2-2|-|TRBV7-9|-
CASRSGPGELFF
TGTGCCAGCAGGTCCGGGCCGGGGGAGCTGTTTTTT
>TRBJ2-7|once|TRBV5-6|TRBD1
CASSSTRTGRFDEQYF
TGTGCCAGCAGCTCCACCCGGACAGGGAGGTTCGACGAGCAGTACTTC
>TRBJ2-1|-|TRBV9|-
CARPGEQFF
TGTGCCAGGCCCGGGGAGCAGTTCTTC
>TRBJ1-1|-|TRBV12-3/TRBV12-4|-
CASSLGIWTEAFF
TGTGCCAGCAGTTTAGGCATCTGGACTGAAGCTTTCTTT
>TRBJ2-6|once|TRBV7-8|-
CASSLGRSGANVLTF
TGTGCCAGCAGCTTAGGTCGGTCTGGGGCCAACGTCCTGACTTTC
>TRBJ1-2|-|TRBV30|TRBD1
CAWSADRAEGYTF
TGTGCCTGGAGTGCGGACAGGGCGGAGGGCTACACCTTC
>TRBJ1-1|-|TRBV5-1|TRBD1
CATKQGARTEVFF
TGCGCCACCAAACAGGGGGCGCGGACTGAAGTTTTCTTT